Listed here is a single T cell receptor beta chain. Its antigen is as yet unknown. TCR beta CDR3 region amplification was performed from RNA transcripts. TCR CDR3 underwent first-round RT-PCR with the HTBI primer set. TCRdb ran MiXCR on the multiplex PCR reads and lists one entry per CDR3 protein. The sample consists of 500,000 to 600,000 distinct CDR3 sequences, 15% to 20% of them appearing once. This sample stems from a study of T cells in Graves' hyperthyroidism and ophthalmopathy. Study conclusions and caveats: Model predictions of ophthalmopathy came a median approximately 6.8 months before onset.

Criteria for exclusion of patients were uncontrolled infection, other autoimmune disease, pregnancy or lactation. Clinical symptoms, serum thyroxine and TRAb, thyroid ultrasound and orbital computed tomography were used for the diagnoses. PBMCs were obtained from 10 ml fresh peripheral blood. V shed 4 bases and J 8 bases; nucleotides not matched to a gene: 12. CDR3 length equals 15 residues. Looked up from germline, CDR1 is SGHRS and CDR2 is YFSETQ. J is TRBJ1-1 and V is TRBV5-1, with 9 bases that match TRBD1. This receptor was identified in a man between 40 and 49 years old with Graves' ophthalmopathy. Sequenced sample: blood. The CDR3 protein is CASSDLLQGAAEAFF. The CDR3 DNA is TGCGCCAGCAGCGACTTGTTACAGGGGGCGGCCGAAGCTTTCTTT.